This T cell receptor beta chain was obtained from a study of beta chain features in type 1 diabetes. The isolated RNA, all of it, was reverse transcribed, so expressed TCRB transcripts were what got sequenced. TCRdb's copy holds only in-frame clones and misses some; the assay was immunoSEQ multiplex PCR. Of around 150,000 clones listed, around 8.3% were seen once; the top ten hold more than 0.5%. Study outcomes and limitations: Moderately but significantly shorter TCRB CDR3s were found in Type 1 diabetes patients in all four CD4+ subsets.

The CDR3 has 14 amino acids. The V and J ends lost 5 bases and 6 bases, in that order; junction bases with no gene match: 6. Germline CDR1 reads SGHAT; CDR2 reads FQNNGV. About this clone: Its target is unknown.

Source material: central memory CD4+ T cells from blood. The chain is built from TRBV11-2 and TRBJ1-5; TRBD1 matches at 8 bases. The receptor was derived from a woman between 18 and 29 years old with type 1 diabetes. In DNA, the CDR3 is TGTGCCAGCAGCACCCGACAGGGGAGTCAGCCCCAGCATTTT. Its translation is CASSTRQGSQPQHF.